This T cell receptor (beta chain) emerged from a study of blood T cell repertoires in COVID-19. Background on the study: Samples of COVID-19 (acute and convalescent) were obtained from the United States, Italy and Spain.

V dropped 4 bases and J dropped 4; count of bases not matched to a gene: 23. This CDR3 spans 21 amino acids. Per germline, CDR1 MGHRA and CDR2 YSYEKL. Clones were read by immunoSEQ multiplex PCR, and TCRdb kept only the in-frame ones, dropping some. The sample consists of 200,000 to 250,000 clones, 80% to 85% of them appearing once. This clone occurred many times. The V and J genes are TRBV4-1 and TRBJ2-1; 9 bases match TRBD1. The sequencing input was peripheral blood. The receptor was derived from a woman aged 55-75 years who had recovered from COVID-19. The CDR3 protein is CASSRMPPGTGMRRVYNEQFF. The CDR3 DNA reads as TGCGCCAGCAGCCGAATGCCGCCCGGGACAGGGATGAGGAGGGTTTACAATGAGCAGTTCTTC.